This entry concerns a single T cell receptor (beta chain). The data belong to a study of T cells in Graves' hyperthyroidism and ophthalmopathy. The authors took PBMCs from roughly 10 ml fresh peripheral blood. The CDR3 covers 13 residues. CDR1 is LNHDA and CDR2 is SQIVND in the germline V gene (reference sequence). Germline trimming cut 3 bases from V and 11 bases from J; bases unmatched to any gene: 7. The investigators amplified TCR beta CDR3 regions from RNA transcripts. With the HTBI primer set, the TCR CDR3 went through a first round of RT-PCR. TCRdb independently ran MiXCR on the multiplex PCR reads; one entry per CDR3 protein. The sample contains roughly 350,000 distinct CDR3 sequences, roughly 15% of which appear only once.

This receptor was identified in a woman aged 40-49 years with Graves' ophthalmopathy. The chain uses TRBV19 and TRBJ2-3; 8 bases agree with TRBD2. Material: blood. The CDR3 nucleotides are TGTGCCAGTAGTATGACCACACTAGCGGAGCAGTATTTT. Protein: CASSMTTLAEQYF.